The clone carrying this T cell receptor beta chain showed up many times. What it binds is unknown. These data originate in a study of T cells after yellow fever vaccination. General study findings and limits: Peaking faster, on day 5 versus 15, the secondary response was nonetheless weaker.

TCRdb analysed the 5' RACE reads with MiXCR anew, one entry per CDR3 protein. The sample holds around 180,000 distinct CDR3 sequences, 5.5% to 8% seen once. Germline V gene lookup returns CDR1 MNHNY and CDR2 SVGAGI (reference sequence). The CDR3 is 12 amino acids. V was shortened by 6 bases and J by 10 bases, with 15 bases between the two germline ends. This rearrangement joins TRBV6-6 to TRBJ2-5, with D hard to call. The TCR sequence derives from a man younger than 35 who received the YFV17D yellow fever vaccine. This material consisted of CD4+ T cells sorted from PBMCs, taken on the day of the first yellow fever vaccination. The CDR3: CASRDPALGQYF. CDR3 nucleotide sequence: TGTGCCAGCAGGGACCCTGCCTTGGGCCAGTACTTC.